This T cell receptor (beta chain) stems from a study of blood T cell repertoires in COVID-19. Background on the study: Whether acute or convalescent, the COVID-19 samples came from the United States, Italy and Spain. PBMCs, B-cell-depleted T cells, or T cells provided the cDNA or gDNA that made up the material.

Sequencing used immunoSEQ multiplex PCR; TCRdb keeps in-frame clones, though not all of them. Of more than 200,000 clones in the sample, 86% were seen once. V lost 8 bases to trimming and J lost 4 bases, with 11 bases between them. The germline gives CDR1 MNHEY, CDR2 SVGAGI. The CDR3 covers 13 residues. Patients from Seattle were sampled longitudinally, starting during active infection. The sequencing sample was made of peripheral blood. The genes are TRBV6-5 and TRBJ2-2; no firm D call. This TCR was recovered from a man aged 50-60 years with COVID-19, enrolled during active disease. CDR3 sequence (DNA): TGTGCCAGCTACCGTGGCAGCACCGGGGAGCTGTTTTTT. This translates into CASYRGSTGELFF.